A single sample gave rise to the 23 T cell receptor beta chains below, sequenced in a study of OX40 agonist ivuxolimab in advanced cancers. Sequencing used immunoSEQ multiplex PCR; TCRdb keeps in-frame clones, though not all of them. The table shows 45,000 to 55,000 clones, with roughly 88% occurring only once. The sample in question was CD4+ or CD8+ T cells sorted from blood, obtained in a trial of the OX40 agonist ivuxolimab. All receptors derive from an adult with an advanced solid tumor such as melanoma, head and neck, liver or kidney cancer.

The genes are TRBV28 and TRBJ1-5; maybe TRBD1 (6 bases). Trimming removed 2 bases at V and 9 bases at J, with 17 bases between. Germline CDR1 reads MDHEN; CDR2 reads SYDVKM. The CDR3 loop spans 15 amino acids. CDR3 sequence reads: CASSLIPGAGRPQHF. As DNA, the CDR3 is TGTGCCAGCAGTTTAATCCCGGGGGCGGGTCGGCCCCAGCATTTT.

J is TRBJ2-6 and V is TRBV5-6; no clear D gene. The CDR3 is 16 amino acids. The V gene lost 3 bases and the J gene lost 0 bases, with 10 bases spanning the gap. The germline V gene encodes CDR1 SGHDT and CDR2 YYEEEE. CDR3 protein: CASSSLRFSGANVLTF. The CDR3 nucleotides read TGTGCCAGCAGCTCCCTCCGATTCTCTGGGGCCAACGTCCTGACTTTC.

This clone was seen only a few times. The chain recombines TRBV18 with TRBJ2-5; tentatively, D is TRBD1 or TRBD2 (5 bases each). Germline V gene data show CDR1 as KGHSH and CDR2 as LQKENI. V was trimmed by 3 bases and J by 5 bases, leaving 16 bases between them. The CDR3 length is 15 residues. This CDR3 reads CASSPPGPLKETQYF. The CDR3 coding sequence is TGTGCCAGCTCACCCCCGGGGCCCCTAAAGGAGACCCAGTACTTC.

The J gene is TRBJ1-3, the V gene TRBV27; D unclear. Trimming took off 2 bases at V and 0 bases at J, with 8 bases between the two ends. From germline, CDR1 is MNHEY and CDR2 SMNVEV (reference sequence). The length of the CDR3 is 15 residues. The DNA of the CDR3 is TGTGCCAGCAGTTTAGGGCCGGGCTCTGGAAACACCATATATTTT. Translated: CASSLGPGSGNTIYF.

The chain carries TRBV28 and TRBJ2-1; TRBD2 agrees at 11 bases. This CDR3 is built from 15 residues. Germline V gene sequence: CDR1 MDHEN, CDR2 SYDVKM. With 7 bases clipped from V and 5 bases from J, the junction kept 7 bases outside the gene matches. The CDR3 protein is CASTPGGLADNEQFF. In DNA form, the CDR3 reads TGTGCCAGCACCCCAGGGGGACTAGCGGACAATGAGCAGTTCTTC.

This clone was seen only a few times. The chain joins TRBV28 to TRBJ2-7; 15 bases match TRBD2. CDR1 is MDHEN and CDR2 is SYDVKM in the germline V gene. The length of the CDR3 is 15 residues. The J segment lost 9 bases and the V segment lost 5 bases, leaving 8 bases of the junction unmatched. The CDR3 DNA sequence: TGTGCCAGCAGTACCCCGGGACTAGCGGGGGGAGGGCAGTACTTC. Protein: CASSTPGLAGGGQYF.

V and J are TRBV11-1 and TRBJ2-7; D is ambiguous. Between the trimmed V and J ends, which lost 5 bases and 10 bases, there was a span of 21 bases. The CDR3 has 14 residues. CDR1 SGHAT and CDR2 FQDESV come from the germline V gene (reference sequence). The CDR3 spells CASSPPSSRSDQYF. The CDR3, as DNA: TGTGCCAGCAGCCCCCCTTCGAGCCGCTCCGATCAGTACTTC.

The V call is TRBV29-1, the J call TRBJ2-7; 15 nucleotides match TRBD2. This CDR3 is built from 15 residues. Germline V gene sequence: CDR1 SQVTM, CDR2 ANQGSEA. The J segment lost 7 bases and the V segment lost 5 bases, leaving 9 bases of the junction unmatched. CDR3 sequence reads: CSVKRTSGRAEEQYF. The CDR3 region has the DNA TGCAGCGTTAAAAGGACTAGCGGGAGGGCGGAAGAGCAGTACTTC.

V and J are TRBV29-1 and TRBJ2-2; 9 positions match TRBD2. Trimming cost V 5 bases and J 4 bases; bases outside gene matches: 14. From germline, CDR1 is SQVTM and CDR2 ANQGSEA. The CDR3 totals 17 residues. Written as DNA, the CDR3 is TGCAGCGTTTCTGGGGGTAGCGGGAGAACCAGCACCGGGGAGCTGTTTTTT. This translates into CSVSGGSGRTSTGELFF.

The chain joins TRBV12-2 to TRBJ1-1. TRBV12-2 is a documented pseudogene. This CDR3 region has 19 residues. This chain's CDR3 is CASRLVGGRPPGINTEAFF. The DNA of the CDR3 is TGTGCAAGTCGCTTAGTCGGGGGGAGGCCCCCAGGGATTAACACTGAAGCTTTCTTT.

This chain uses TRBV28 with TRBJ1-2; possible D gene TRBD1, 6 bases. CDR1 and CDR2 (germline): MDHEN, SYDVKM. V lost 6 bases and J 5 bases, leaving 13 bases between the germline ends. The CDR3 extends over 13 amino acids. This chain's CDR3 is CASRMGAEYGYTF. As DNA, the CDR3 is TGTGCCAGCAGGATGGGGGCTGAGTATGGCTACACCTTC.

This clone was seen a handful of times. CDR3 sequence reads: CAWGLGRYGYTF. CDR3 in DNA: TGTGCCTGGGGACTGGGACGGTATGGCTACACCTTC. This sequence joins TRBV30 and TRBJ1-2; TRBD1 might be the D (5 bases). Germline V lookup: CDR1 GTSNPN, CDR2 SVGIG (reference sequence). The CDR3 sequence is 12 residues long. The germline V and J ends were trimmed by 5 bases and 5 bases, with 12 bases remaining between them.

The V and J genes are TRBV5-6 and TRBJ2-5, with no clear D. The CDR3 consists of 16 residues. Germline V gene data show CDR1 as SGHDT and CDR2 as YYEEEE. Trimming removed 3 bases from V and 2 bases from J, with 17 bases in between. DNA of the CDR3: TGTGCCAGCAGCTCGATACTTACGGACGGACAAGAGACCCAGTACTTC. Translated: CASSSILTDGQETQYF.

This rearrangement joins TRBV15 to TRBJ1-5; a possible D gene is TRBD1 (6 bases). Germline V gene lookup returns CDR1 LNHNV and CDR2 YYDKDF (reference sequence). The CDR3 is 18 amino acids. Trimming took 1 base from V and 1 from J, leaving 17 bases between them. CDR3 protein: CATSRALGGGRSNQPQHF. The CDR3 nucleotides are TGTGCCACCAGCAGAGCCCTGGGAGGGGGAAGGAGCAATCAGCCCCAGCATTTT.

CDR3 protein: CASSLGWVGEAFF. CDR3 nucleotides: TGTGCCAGCAGCTTGGGTTGGGTTGGAGAAGCTTTCTTT. V is TRBV5-6 and J is TRBJ1-1, with D hard to call. The CDR3 length is 13 residues. Germline-derived CDR1 and CDR2 are SGHDT and YYEEEE. Deletions cut 0 bases from V and 8 bases from J, with 11 bases between.

The chain couples TRBV28 to TRBJ1-3; possibly TRBD1 for D (6 bases). CDR1 is MDHEN and CDR2 is SYDVKM in the germline V gene. This CDR3 has 16 amino acids. Trimming removed 3 bases at V and 2 bases at J, with 14 bases between. CDR3 region: CASSFLKAGAGNTIYF. DNA of the CDR3: TGTGCCAGCAGTTTCCTAAAAGCAGGGGCTGGAAACACCATATATTTT.

The chain carries TRBV4-3 and TRBJ2-7, with TRBD1 matching over 7 bases. CDR1 and CDR2 from the germline V gene are LGHNA and YSLEER. The trim removed 3 bases at V and 0 bases at J, leaving 5 bases unmatched. This CDR3 is 15 amino acids long. Written as DNA, the CDR3 is TGCGCCAGCAGCCAGCTACAGGGGAGCTCCTACGAGCAGTACTTC. This translates into CASSQLQGSSYEQYF.

The genes are TRBV19 and TRBJ2-1, with D possibly called TRBD1 or TRBD2 (5 bases each). Between the trimmed V and J ends, which lost 1 base and 2 bases, there was a span of 12 bases. The CDR3 contains 16 residues. CDR1 is LNHDA and CDR2 is SQIVND in the germline V gene (reference sequence). Here the CDR3 reads CASSIGGARAYNEQFF. In nucleotides, the CDR3 is TGTGCCAGTAGTATAGGAGGGGCACGAGCCTACAATGAGCAGTTCTTC. The whole variable domain, remainder taken from reference TRBV19 and TRBJ2-1, is DGGITQSPKYLFRKEGQNVTLSCEQNLNHDAMYWYRQDPGQGLRLIYYSQIVNDFQKGDIAEGYSVSREKKESFPLTVTSAQKNPTAFYLCASSIGGARAYNEQFFGPGTRLTVL.

This sequence joins TRBV19 and TRBJ1-1, with D maybe TRBD1 (6 bases). Germline CDR1 is LNHDA and CDR2 is SQIVND (reference sequence). The V gene lost 3 bases and the J gene lost 4 bases, with 27 bases spanning the gap. The CDR3 has 19 amino acids. CDR3 protein: CASSIRAGDAGSMGTEAFF. Here the CDR3 DNA reads TGTGCCAGTAGTATTAGGGCAGGGGACGCTGGTTCGATGGGCACTGAAGCTTTCTTT.

This chain links TRBV27 with TRBJ2-1, with 9 bases identical to TRBD1. The CDR3 sequence is 15 residues long. The J segment lost 4 bases and the V segment lost 4 bases, leaving 5 bases of the junction unmatched. Germline CDR1 reads MNHEY; CDR2 reads SMNVEV (reference sequence). In DNA, the CDR3 is TGTGCCAGCAGTTCACAGGGGGCTAATTACAATGAGCAGTTCTTC. Translation: CASSSQGANYNEQFF.

This clone has a single count. The gene calls are TRBV5-1 and TRBJ1-3; TRBD1 might be the D (5 bases). The CDR3 is 16 residues long. Germline CDR1 SGHRS, CDR2 YFSETQ. V was trimmed by 4 bases and J by 0 bases, leaving 14 bases between them. The CDR3 is CASSTGWGDSGNTIYF. The CDR3 region has the DNA TGCGCCAGCAGCACAGGATGGGGAGACTCTGGAAACACCATATATTTT.

The chain employs TRBV19 and TRBJ2-1; 7 bases are a match to TRBD2. Germline V gives CDR1 LNHDA, CDR2 SQIVND (reference sequence). Trimming took 8 bases from V and 7 from J; bases not matched to a gene: 8. The length of the CDR3 is 13 residues. The CDR3 DNA reads as TGTGCCAGTTTTAGCGGGTTGGGGAATGAGCAGTTCTTC. The encoded protein is CASFSGLGNEQFF.

This clone was found once. The chain employs TRBV27 and TRBJ1-2; D might be TRBD1 (6 bases). From germline, CDR1 is MNHEY and CDR2 SMNVEV (reference sequence). This CDR3 is built from 19 residues. V was clipped by 0 bases and J by 2 bases, with 22 bases between them. The DNA for the CDR3 is TGTGCCAGCAGTTTATCGCCCACCAGGGGTTCTAGACCAAACTATGGCTACACCTTC. Translating gives CASSLSPTRGSRPNYGYTF.